This T cell receptor (beta chain) emerged from a study of blood T cell repertoires in COVID-19. Study background: Researchers got acute and convalescent COVID-19 samples from the United States, Italy and Spain. In each case, the material was cDNA or gDNA derived from T cells, B-cell-depleted T cells, or PBMCs.

Original methodology: Estimation of nucleated cell counts relied on the amplification of reference gene primers. Produced via immunoSEQ multiplex PCR; TCRdb's table is partial and in-frame only. The DNA gave D and trimming, while V, J and clone size come from that table. The table lists 240,000 or so clones, about four fifths of them singletons, with around 3.3% in the top ten. The sequenced sample consisted of peripheral blood. The TCR comes from a woman aged 18-29 years with acute or convalescent COVID-19.

This chain's CDR3 is CASSSQGNEQYF. The CDR3 nucleotides are TGTGCCAGCAGTTCCCAGGGTAACGAGCAGTACTTC. This chain joins TRBV7-2 and TRBJ2-7; D may be TRBD1 (5 bases). V dropped 6 bases and J dropped 5 bases, with 11 bases sitting between them. Germline CDR1 is SGHTA and CDR2 is FQGNSA. This CDR3 has 12 residues.